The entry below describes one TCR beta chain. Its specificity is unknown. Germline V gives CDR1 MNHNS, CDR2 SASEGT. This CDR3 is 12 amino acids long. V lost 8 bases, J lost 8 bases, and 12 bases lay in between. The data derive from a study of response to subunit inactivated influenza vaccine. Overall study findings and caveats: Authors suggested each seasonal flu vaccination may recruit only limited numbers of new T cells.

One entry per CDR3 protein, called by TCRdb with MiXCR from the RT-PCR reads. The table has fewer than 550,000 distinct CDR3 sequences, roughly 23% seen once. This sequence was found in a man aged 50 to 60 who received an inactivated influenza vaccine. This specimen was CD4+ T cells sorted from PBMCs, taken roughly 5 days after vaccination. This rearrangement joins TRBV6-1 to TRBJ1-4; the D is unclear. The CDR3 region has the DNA TGTGCCAGCCGGAGGGAGGGCGAAAAACTGTTTTTT. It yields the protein CASRREGEKLFF.